Following are 17 T cell receptor beta chains from one sample sequenced in a study of blood T cell repertoires in COVID-19 (dated by TCRdb to the early 2020s). Library construction relied on the immunoSEQ multiplex PCR assay. TCRdb re-hosts the immuneACCESS table, in-frame sequences only. Its copies lack some clones; in the studies checked, an unresolved V gene accounts for under half of them, and the cause for the rest is not known. The sample has about 160,000 clones on record, 80% to 85% of them singletons. The ten largest clonotypes hold around 8.4% of the sample. Sequenced input: peripheral blood. The receptors were sampled from a woman of 80 years or more with active or convalescent COVID-19.

This chain joins TRBV6-2 or TRBV6-3 and TRBJ2-5; 7 bases fit TRBD1. The CDR3 length is 13 residues. Germline values: CDR1 MNHEY, CDR2 SVGEGT. V dropped 2 bases and J dropped 3; count of bases not matched to a gene: 0. CDR3: CASSYGTEETQYF. CDR3 in DNA: TGTGCCAGCAGTTACGGGACAGAAGAGACCCAGTACTTC.

This rearrangement joins TRBV5-4 to TRBJ1-2, with D unclear. V was shortened by 3 bases and J by 4 bases, with 7 bases between the two germline ends. This CDR3 has 12 amino acids. Germline V CDR1 and CDR2: SGHNT, YYREEE (reference sequence). CDR3 loop: CASSSGVYGYTF. The CDR3 DNA reads as TGTGCCAGCAGCTCCGGGGTCTATGGCTACACCTTC.

This clone has more than one count but fewer than ten. The chain carries TRBV9 and TRBJ1-2; D call uncertain. Trimming left V 0 bases short and J 7 bases short, with 7 bases between. Germline CDR1 and CDR2: SGDLS and YYNGEE. The CDR3 has 12 residues. CDR3 bases: TGTGCCAGCAGCGTAGAGCGGGGTGGCTACACCTTC. Protein product: CASSVERGGYTF. The full variable domain, with the rest looked up from reference TRBV9 and TRBJ1-2, is DSGVTQTPKHLITATGQRVTLRCSPRSGDLSVYWYQQSLDQGLQFLIQYYNGEERAKGNILERFSAQQFPDLHSELNLSSLELGDSALYFCASSVERGGYTFGSGTRLTVV.

The V and J genes are TRBV9 and TRBJ2-1; D may be TRBD2 (5 bases). The V end was cut by 0 bases, the J end by 5 bases, with 12 bases between. Germline V gives CDR1 SGDLS, CDR2 YYNGEE. The CDR3 totals 15 residues. In DNA form, the CDR3 reads TGTGCCAGCAGCGTAGCTCCCCGAGCGGACAATGAGCAGTTCTTC. Protein: CASSVAPRADNEQFF.

The chain has TRBV10-3 and TRBJ2-2; 8 bases line up with TRBD2. The CDR3 runs 14 residues. Germline CDR1 and CDR2: ENHRY and SYGVKD. The junction had 9 bases not matched to a gene; V was cut back by 11 bases and J by 4 bases. CDR3 protein: CACGAGGLTGELFF. DNA for the CDR3: TGTGCCTGCGGGGCGGGGGGACTCACCGGGGAGCTGTTTTTT.

Here the CDR3 reads CASRRGTASGANVLTF. In DNA form, the CDR3 reads TGTGCCAGCAGACGCGGGACAGCCTCTGGGGCCAACGTCCTGACTTTC. The chain uses TRBV7-9 and TRBJ2-6; a possible D gene is TRBD1 (7 bases). The CDR3 is made up of 16 amino acids. Between the trimmed V and J ends, which lost 6 bases and 0 bases, there was a span of 12 bases. Germline V gives CDR1 SEHNR, CDR2 FQNEAQ (reference sequence).

The chain links TRBV4-1 to TRBJ1-2; D may be TRBD1 (5 bases). CDR1 is MGHRA, CDR2 YSYEKL, per germline. Trimming took off 4 bases at V and 4 bases at J, with 10 bases between the two ends. This CDR3 region has 13 residues. CDR3 loop: CASSPGWLYGYTF. The CDR3 nucleotides read TGCGCCAGCAGCCCAGGGTGGCTCTATGGCTACACCTTC.

This clone was counted between two and nine times. This chain joins TRBV19 and TRBJ1-1; TRBD1 aligns across 8 bases. Germline V gives CDR1 LNHDA, CDR2 SQIVND (reference sequence). The junction had 6 bases not matched to a gene; V was cut back by 5 bases and J by 4 bases. The length of the CDR3 is 14 residues. The CDR3 DNA reads TGTGCCAGTAGTGTCGGGACAGGAGCCACTGAAGCTTTCTTT. Its translation is CASSVGTGATEAFF.

This clone was recorded once. This rearrangement joins TRBV4-3 to TRBJ2-7, with TRBD1 matching 9 bases. Germline V gene lookup returns CDR1 LGHNA and CDR2 YSLEER. Trimming removed 0 bases from V and 4 bases from J; junction bases left unmatched: 4. This CDR3 comprises 15 residues. DNA of the CDR3: TGCGCCAGCAGCCAAGATGAGGGACAGGGTTACGAGCAGTACTTC. Its translation: CASSQDEGQGYEQYF.

The rearrangement links TRBV5-1 to TRBJ2-7, with D possibly matching TRBD2 (7 bases). V lost 4 bases to trimming and J lost 2 bases, with 13 bases between them. Germline V gene data show CDR1 as SGHRS and CDR2 as YFSETQ. There are 14 residues in the CDR3. The CDR3 loop is CASSPNGGPYEQYF. The CDR3 DNA reads as TGCGCCAGCAGCCCAAACGGGGGGCCCTACGAGCAGTACTTC.

The chain links TRBV18 to TRBJ1-2; 7 bases agree with TRBD1. Per the germline V gene, CDR1 is KGHSH and CDR2 is LQKENI. This CDR3 has 14 amino acids. The V and J ends lost 5 bases and 8 bases, in that order; junction bases with no gene match: 11. This CDR3 is CASSTGQDRGGYTF. In DNA, the CDR3 is TGTGCCAGCTCAACCGGACAGGACCGGGGAGGCTACACCTTC.

This clone is a singleton in its sample. The chain couples TRBV12-3 or TRBV12-4 to TRBJ2-7; maybe TRBD1 (6 bases). The CDR3 runs to 13 residues. Trimming removed 6 bases from V and 2 bases from J, with 11 bases in between. CDR3 in DNA: TGTGCCAGCAGGCCTTCAGGGGCCTACGAGCAGTACTTC. It yields the protein CASRPSGAYEQYF.

This chain's CDR3 is CASSSRTGGEYNEQFF. CDR3 sequence (DNA): TGTGCCAGCAGCTCAAGGACAGGGGGCGAGTACAATGAGCAGTTCTTC. The rearrangement joins TRBV11-2 to TRBJ2-1; 11 nucleotides align to TRBD1. The CDR3 is 16 amino acids. In germline, CDR1 is SGHAT, CDR2 FQNNGV. The V and J ends lost 4 bases and 4 bases, in that order; junction bases with no gene match: 6.

This chain connects TRBV7-9 to TRBJ1-1; the D is unclear. Germline values: CDR1 SEHNR, CDR2 FQNEAQ (reference sequence). CDR3 length: 13 residues. V dropped 2 bases and J dropped 1 base, with 5 bases sitting between them. For the CDR3, the DNA is TGTGCCAGCAGCTTATCAGGGAACACTGAAGCTTTCTTT. Translating gives CASSLSGNTEAFF. The entire variable domain, with the rest obtained from reference TRBV7-9 and TRBJ1-1, is as follows: DTGVSQNPRHKITKRGQNVTFRCDPISEHNRLYWYRQTLGQGPEFLTYFQNEAQLEKSRLLSDRFSAERPKGSFSTLEIQRTEQGDSAMYLCASSLSGNTEAFFGQGTRLTVV.

CDR3 coding DNA: TGTGCCAGCAGCGTAATAAGCTCTAGAGGAGCAGATACGCAGTATTTT. Its translation is CASSVISSRGADTQYF. The V and J genes are TRBV9 and TRBJ2-3; no clear D. The germline CDR1 and CDR2 sequences are SGDLS and YYNGEE. This CDR3 spans 16 amino acids. V lost 1 base, J lost 4 bases, and 16 bases lay in between.

V usage is TRBV18 and J usage is TRBJ1-1, with D unclear. The CDR3 has 12 amino acids. Germline lookup yields CDR1 KGHSH and CDR2 LQKENI. The V gene lost 1 base and the J gene lost 10 bases, with 10 bases spanning the gap. This CDR3 reads CASSPLEDSAFF. The CDR3 DNA follows: TGTGCCAGCTCACCACTTGAGGACTCAGCTTTCTTT.

This rearrangement joins TRBV3-1 (or the pseudogene TRBV3-2) to TRBJ2-1; 11 bases are shared with TRBD2. The germline V gene encodes CDR1 LGHDT and CDR2 YNNKEL (reference sequence). The CDR3 has 15 residues. With 1 base clipped from V and 11 bases from J, the junction kept 7 bases outside the gene matches. CDR3 sequence: CASSQASGGLGQQFF. The DNA for the CDR3 is TGTGCCAGCAGCCAAGCTAGCGGGGGGCTGGGGCAGCAGTTCTTC.